Presented here are 2 T cell receptor beta chains from one specimen sequenced in a study of glioma-infiltrating T cells after dendritic cell vaccination. Only in-frame clones appear in the TCRdb table, and some are missing; sequencing was by immunoSEQ multiplex PCR. The sample has 95,000 or so clones, roughly 84% seen once. The material was blood, obtained before dendritic cell vaccination. The receptors here all came from a human donor with glioblastoma.

The chain employs TRBV9 and TRBJ2-1; D is undetermined. Deletions cut 4 bases from V and 9 bases from J, with 11 bases between. The CDR3 runs to 12 residues. CDR1 SGDLS and CDR2 YYNGEE come from the germline V gene. In DNA, the CDR3 is TGTGCCAGCAGCCCCCGGAGTGGTGAGCAGTTCTTC. As protein: CASSPRSGEQFF.

The chain couples TRBV5-6 to TRBJ1-1, with 7 nucleotides matching TRBD1. With 4 bases clipped from V and 6 bases from J, the junction kept 12 bases outside the gene matches. The CDR3 is 15 amino acids. Germline V lookup: CDR1 SGHDT, CDR2 YYEEEE. This chain's CDR3 is CASSLAADREAEAFF. Here the CDR3 DNA reads TGTGCCAGCAGCCTTGCTGCCGACAGGGAAGCTGAAGCTTTCTTT.